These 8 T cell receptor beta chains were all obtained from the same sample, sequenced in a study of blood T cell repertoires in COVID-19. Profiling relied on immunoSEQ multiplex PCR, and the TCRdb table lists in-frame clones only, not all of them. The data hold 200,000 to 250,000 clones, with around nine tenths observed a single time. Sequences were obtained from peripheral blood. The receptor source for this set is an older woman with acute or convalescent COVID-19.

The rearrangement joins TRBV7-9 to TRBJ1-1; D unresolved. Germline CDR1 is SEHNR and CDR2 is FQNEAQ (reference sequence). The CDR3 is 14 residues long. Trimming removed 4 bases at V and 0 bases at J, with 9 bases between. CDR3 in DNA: TGTGCCAGCAGCTCCCAGGATTTGAACACTGAAGCTTTCTTT. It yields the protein CASSSQDLNTEAFF.

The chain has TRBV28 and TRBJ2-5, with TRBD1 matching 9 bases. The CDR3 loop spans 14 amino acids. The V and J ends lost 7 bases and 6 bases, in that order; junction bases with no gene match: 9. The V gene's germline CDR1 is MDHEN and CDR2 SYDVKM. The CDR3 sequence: CASITPGQGKTQYF. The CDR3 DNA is TGTGCCAGCATCACCCCGGGACAGGGAAAGACCCAGTACTTC.

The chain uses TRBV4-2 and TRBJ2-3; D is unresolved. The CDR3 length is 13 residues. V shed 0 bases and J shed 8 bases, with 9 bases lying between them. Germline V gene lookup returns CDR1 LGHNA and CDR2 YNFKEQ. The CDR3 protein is CASSQDRVFTQYF. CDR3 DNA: TGTGCCAGCAGCCAAGACCGTGTTTTTACGCAGTATTTT.

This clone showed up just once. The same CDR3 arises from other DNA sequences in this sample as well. CDR3 in DNA: TGTGCCAGCTCACCCCAGGGAGGGTACAATGAGCAGTTCTTC. This sequence encodes CASSPQGGYNEQFF. The chain links TRBV18 to TRBJ2-1; 7 bases are shared with TRBD2. V trimming: 3 bases; J trimming: 4 bases; junction bases outside the gene matches: 3. CDR3 length: 14 amino acids. CDR1 and CDR2 (germline): KGHSH, LQKENI.

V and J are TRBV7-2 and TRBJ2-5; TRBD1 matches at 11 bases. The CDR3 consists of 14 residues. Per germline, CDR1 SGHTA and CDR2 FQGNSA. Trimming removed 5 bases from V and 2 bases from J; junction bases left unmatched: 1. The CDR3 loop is CASSRDRGQETQYF. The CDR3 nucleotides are TGTGCCAGCAGCCGGGACAGGGGGCAAGAGACCCAGTACTTC.

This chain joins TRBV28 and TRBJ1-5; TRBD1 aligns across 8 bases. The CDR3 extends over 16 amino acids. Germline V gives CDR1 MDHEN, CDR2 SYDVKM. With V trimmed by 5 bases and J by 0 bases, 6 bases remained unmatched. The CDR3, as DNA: TGTGCCAGCAGTCTTGGGACAGGTGGTAGCAATCAGCCCCAGCATTTT. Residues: CASSLGTGGSNQPQHF.

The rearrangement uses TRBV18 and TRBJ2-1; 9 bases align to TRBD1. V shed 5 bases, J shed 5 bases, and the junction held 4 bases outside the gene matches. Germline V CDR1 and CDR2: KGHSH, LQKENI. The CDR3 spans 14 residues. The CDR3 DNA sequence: TGTGCCAGCTCAAGGGACAGGGACCACAATGAGCAGTTCTTC. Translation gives CASSRDRDHNEQFF.

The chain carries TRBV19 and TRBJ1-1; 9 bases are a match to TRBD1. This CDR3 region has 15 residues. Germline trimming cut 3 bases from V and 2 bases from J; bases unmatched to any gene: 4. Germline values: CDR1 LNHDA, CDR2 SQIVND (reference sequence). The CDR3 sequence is CASSMATGGNTEAFF. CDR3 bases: TGTGCCAGTAGTATGGCGACAGGGGGAAACACTGAAGCTTTCTTT.